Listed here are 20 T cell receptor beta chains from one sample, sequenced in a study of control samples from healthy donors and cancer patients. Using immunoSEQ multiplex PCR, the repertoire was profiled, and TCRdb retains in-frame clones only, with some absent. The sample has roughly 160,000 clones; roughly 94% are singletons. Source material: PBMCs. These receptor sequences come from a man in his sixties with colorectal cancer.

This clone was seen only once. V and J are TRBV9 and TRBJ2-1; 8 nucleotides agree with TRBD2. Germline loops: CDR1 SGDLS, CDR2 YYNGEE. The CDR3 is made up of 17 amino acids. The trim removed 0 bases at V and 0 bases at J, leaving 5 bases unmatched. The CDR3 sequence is CASSVEALAGSYNEQFF. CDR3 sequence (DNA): TGTGCCAGCAGCGTAGAGGCCCTAGCGGGCTCCTACAATGAGCAGTTCTTC.

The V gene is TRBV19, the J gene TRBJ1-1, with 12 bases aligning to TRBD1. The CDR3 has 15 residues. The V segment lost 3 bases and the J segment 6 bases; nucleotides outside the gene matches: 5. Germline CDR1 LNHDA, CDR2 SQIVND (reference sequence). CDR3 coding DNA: TGTGCCAGTAGTATTGGCGGGACAGGGGGCTCTGAAGCTTTCTTT. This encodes CASSIGGTGGSEAFF. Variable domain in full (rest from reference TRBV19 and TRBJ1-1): DGGITQSPKYLFRKEGQNVTLSCEQNLNHDAMYWYRQDPGQGLRLIYYSQIVNDFQKGDIAEGYSVSREKKESFPLTVTSAQKNPTAFYLCASSIGGTGGSEAFFGQGTRLTVV.

The CDR3 protein is CASNAGGDGNSPLHF. The CDR3 nucleotides read TGTGCCAGTAATGCAGGGGGCGATGGTAATTCACCCCTCCACTTT. This chain uses TRBV19 with TRBJ1-6; 8 bases agree with TRBD1. The CDR3 is 15 amino acids. Germline V gene sequence: CDR1 LNHDA, CDR2 SQIVND (reference sequence). V lost 7 bases, J lost 6 bases, and 8 bases stayed unmatched.

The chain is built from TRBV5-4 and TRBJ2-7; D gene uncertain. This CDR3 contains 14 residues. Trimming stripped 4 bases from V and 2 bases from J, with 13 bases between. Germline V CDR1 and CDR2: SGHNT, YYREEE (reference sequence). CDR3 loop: CASSMDGYAYEQYF. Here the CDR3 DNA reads TGTGCCAGCAGCATGGACGGTTACGCCTACGAGCAGTACTTC.

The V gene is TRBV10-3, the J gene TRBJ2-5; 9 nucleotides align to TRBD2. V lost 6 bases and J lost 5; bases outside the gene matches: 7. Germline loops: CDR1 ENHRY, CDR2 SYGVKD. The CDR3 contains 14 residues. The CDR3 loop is CAISSGLAGETQYF. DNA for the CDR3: TGTGCCATCAGCTCGGGACTAGCTGGTGAGACCCAGTACTTC.

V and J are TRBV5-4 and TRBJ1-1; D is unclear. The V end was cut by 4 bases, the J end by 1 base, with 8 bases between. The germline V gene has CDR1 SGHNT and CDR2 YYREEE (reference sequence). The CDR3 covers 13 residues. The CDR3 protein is CASSRQENTEAFF. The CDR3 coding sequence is TGTGCCAGCAGCCGTCAGGAGAACACTGAAGCTTTCTTT.

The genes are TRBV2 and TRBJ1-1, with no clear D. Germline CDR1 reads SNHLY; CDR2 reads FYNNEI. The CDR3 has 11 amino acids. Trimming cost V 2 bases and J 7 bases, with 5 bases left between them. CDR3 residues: CASSEWSEAFF. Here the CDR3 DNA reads TGTGCCAGCAGTGAATGGAGTGAAGCTTTCTTT.

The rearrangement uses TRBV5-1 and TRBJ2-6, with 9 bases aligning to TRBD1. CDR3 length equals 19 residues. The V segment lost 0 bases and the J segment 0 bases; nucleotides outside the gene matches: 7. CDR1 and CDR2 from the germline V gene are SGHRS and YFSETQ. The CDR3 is CASSLAGTGIYSGANVLTF. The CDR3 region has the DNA TGCGCCAGCAGCTTGGCCGGGACAGGGATCTACTCTGGGGCCAACGTCCTGACTTTC.

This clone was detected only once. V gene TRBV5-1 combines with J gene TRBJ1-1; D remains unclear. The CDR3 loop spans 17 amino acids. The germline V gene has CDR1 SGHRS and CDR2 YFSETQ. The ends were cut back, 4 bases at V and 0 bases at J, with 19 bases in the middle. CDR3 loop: CASSARRESGVNTEAFF. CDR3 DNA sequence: TGCGCCAGCAGCGCCCGAAGGGAGTCCGGAGTGAACACTGAAGCTTTCTTT. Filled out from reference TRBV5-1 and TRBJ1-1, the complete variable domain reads KAGVTQTPRYLIKTRGQQVTLSCSPISGHRSVSWYQQTPGQGLQFLFEYFSETQRNKGNFPGRFSGRQFSNSRSEMNVSTLELGDSALYLCASSARRESGVNTEAFFGQGTRLTVV.

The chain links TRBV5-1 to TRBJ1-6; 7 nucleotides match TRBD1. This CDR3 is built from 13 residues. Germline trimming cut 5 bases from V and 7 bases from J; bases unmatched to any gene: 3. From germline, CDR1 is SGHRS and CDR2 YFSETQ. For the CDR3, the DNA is TGCGCCAGCAGGGGGACAGTCAATTCACCCCTCCACTTT. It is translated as CASRGTVNSPLHF.

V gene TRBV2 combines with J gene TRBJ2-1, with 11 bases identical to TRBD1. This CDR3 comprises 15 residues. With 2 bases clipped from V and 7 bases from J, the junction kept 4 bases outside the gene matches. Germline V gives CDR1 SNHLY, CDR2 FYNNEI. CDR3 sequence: CASSEQGTGGNEQFF. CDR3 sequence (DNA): TGTGCCAGCAGTGAACAGGGGACAGGGGGTAATGAGCAGTTCTTC.

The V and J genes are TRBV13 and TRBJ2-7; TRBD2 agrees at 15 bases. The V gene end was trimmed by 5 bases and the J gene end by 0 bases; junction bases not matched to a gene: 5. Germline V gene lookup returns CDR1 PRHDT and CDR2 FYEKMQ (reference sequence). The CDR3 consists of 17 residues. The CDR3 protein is CASSAGTSGGSSYEQYF. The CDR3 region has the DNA TGTGCCAGCAGCGCCGGGACTAGCGGGGGGAGCTCCTACGAGCAGTACTTC. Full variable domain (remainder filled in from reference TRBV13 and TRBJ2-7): AAGVIQSPRHLIKEKRETATLKCYPIPRHDTVYWYQQGPGQDPQFLISFYEKMQSDKGSIPDRFSAQQFSDYHSELNMSSLELGDSALYFCASSAGTSGGSSYEQYFGPGTRLTVT.

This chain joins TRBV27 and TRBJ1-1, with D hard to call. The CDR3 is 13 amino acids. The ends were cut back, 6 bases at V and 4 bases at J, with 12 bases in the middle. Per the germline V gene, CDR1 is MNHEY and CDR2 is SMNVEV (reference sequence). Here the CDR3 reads CASSERVTTEAFF. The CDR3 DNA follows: TGTGCCAGCAGCGAGAGGGTTACCACTGAAGCTTTCTTT.

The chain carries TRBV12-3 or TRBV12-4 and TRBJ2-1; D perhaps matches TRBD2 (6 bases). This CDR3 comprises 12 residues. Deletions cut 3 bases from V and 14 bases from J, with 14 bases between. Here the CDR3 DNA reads TGTGCCAGCAGTTTTACTCCGGGGGTTGAGTTCTTC. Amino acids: CASSFTPGVEFF.

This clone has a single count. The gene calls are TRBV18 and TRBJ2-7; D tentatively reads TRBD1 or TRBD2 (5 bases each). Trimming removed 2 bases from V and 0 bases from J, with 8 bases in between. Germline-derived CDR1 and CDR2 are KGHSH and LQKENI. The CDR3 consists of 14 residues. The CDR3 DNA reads TGTGCCAGCTCACCATTAGGGACCTCCTACGAGCAGTACTTC. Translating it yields CASSPLGTSYEQYF. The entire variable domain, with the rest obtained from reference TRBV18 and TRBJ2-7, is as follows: NAGVMQNPRHLVRRRGQEARLRCSPMKGHSHVYWYRQLPEEGLKFMVYLQKENIIDESGMPKERFSAEFPKEGPSILRIQQVVRGDSAAYFCASSPLGTSYEQYFGPGTRLTVT.

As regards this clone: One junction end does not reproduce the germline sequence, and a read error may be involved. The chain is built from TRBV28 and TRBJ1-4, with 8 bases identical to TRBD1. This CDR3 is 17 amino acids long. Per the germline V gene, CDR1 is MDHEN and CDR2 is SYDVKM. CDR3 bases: TGTGCCAGCAGCACCCACCAGGGGGCTCGGACTAGTGAAAAACTGTTTTTT. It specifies CASSTHQGARTSEKLFF.

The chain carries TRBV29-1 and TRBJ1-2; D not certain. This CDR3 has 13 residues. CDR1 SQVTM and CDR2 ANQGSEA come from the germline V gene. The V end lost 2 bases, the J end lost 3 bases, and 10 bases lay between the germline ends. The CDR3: CSVENGQDYGYTF. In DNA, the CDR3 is TGCAGCGTTGAAAACGGCCAGGACTATGGCTACACCTTC. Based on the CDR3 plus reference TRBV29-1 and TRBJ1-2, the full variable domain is SAVISQKPSRDICQRGTSLTIQCQVDSQVTMMFWYRQQPGQSLTLIATANQGSEATYESGFVIDKFPISRPNLTFSTLTVSNMSPEDSSIYLCSVENGQDYGYTFGSGTRLTVV.

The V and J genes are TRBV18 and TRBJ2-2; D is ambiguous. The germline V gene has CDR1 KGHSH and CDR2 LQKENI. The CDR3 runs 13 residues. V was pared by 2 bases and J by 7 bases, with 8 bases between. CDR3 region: CASSPIGDGELFF. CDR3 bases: TGTGCCAGCTCACCAATTGGGGACGGGGAGCTGTTTTTT.

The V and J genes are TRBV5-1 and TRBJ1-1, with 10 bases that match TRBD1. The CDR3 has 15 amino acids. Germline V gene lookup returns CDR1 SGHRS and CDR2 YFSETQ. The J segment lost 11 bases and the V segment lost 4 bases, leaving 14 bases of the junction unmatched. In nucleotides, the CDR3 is TGCGCCAGCAGCCCAAGCGGGACAGGGGTTTCTAGGGCTTTCTTT. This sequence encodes CASSPSGTGVSRAFF.

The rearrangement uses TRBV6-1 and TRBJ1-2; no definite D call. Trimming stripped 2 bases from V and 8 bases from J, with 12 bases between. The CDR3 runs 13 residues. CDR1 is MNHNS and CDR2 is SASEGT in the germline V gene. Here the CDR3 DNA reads TGTGCCAGCAGTGAAATGGGCGGCGGCGGCTACACCTTC. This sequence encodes CASSEMGGGGYTF.